These 24 T cell receptor beta chains were sequenced from one sample in a study of human T cells and chemical hapten exposure. In TCRdb, the RACE reads were re-called with MiXCR into one record per CDR3 protein. The data contain over 130,000 distinct CDR3 sequences, about an eighth of them singletons. As for time point: patch test 2, 6 weeks after DPC sensitization. Specified treatment: therapeutic diphenylcyclopropenone sensitization with weekly scalp DPC. This specimen consisted of whole blood, obtained in connection with sensitization to the hapten diphenylcyclopropenone (DPC). These receptors were collected from a woman aged 45 to 65 with alopecia areata. Some clones in this sample may be carry-over from other donors' samples.

The gene calls are TRBV5-1 and TRBJ2-2; TRBD2 might be the D (5 bases). There are 16 residues in the CDR3. Between the trimmed V and J ends, which lost 5 bases and 2 bases, there was a span of 16 bases. CDR1 and CDR2 from the germline V gene are SGHRS and YFSETQ. The CDR3 bases are TGCGCCAGCAGGCTGACTATTGCGACTAACACCGGGGAGCTGTTTTTT. This sequence encodes CASRLTIATNTGELFF.

This clonotype has just a few counts. This chain joins TRBV3-1 and TRBJ2-1; the match to TRBD1 covers 10 bases. Looked up from germline, CDR1 is LGHDT and CDR2 is YNNKEL (reference sequence). This CDR3 is built from 15 residues. J gave up 3 bases and V 1 base, and 0 bases lay outside the gene matches. The CDR3 DNA sequence: TGTGCCAGCAGCCAAGGGGACAGGGGCTACAATGAGCAGTTCTTC. This translates into CASSQGDRGYNEQFF.

The rearrangement joins TRBV29-1 to TRBJ2-5; 15 bases are a match to TRBD2. The CDR3 covers 16 residues. Germline assignment: CDR1 SQVTM and CDR2 ANQGSEA. J lost 5 bases, V lost 3 bases, and 7 bases had no gene match. CDR3 in DNA: TGCAGCGTTGATTCCGGGACTAGCGGGAGGCAGGAGACCCAGTACTTC. Its protein is CSVDSGTSGRQETQYF.

The table lists this clonotype with many counts. The chain recombines TRBV20-1 with TRBJ2-1, with 14 positions matching TRBD2. Germline trimming cut 5 bases from V and 8 bases from J; bases unmatched to any gene: 5. The CDR3 loop spans 14 amino acids. Germline V lookup: CDR1 DFQATT, CDR2 SNEGSKA (reference sequence). The DNA for the CDR3 is TGCAGTGCTTTGACTAGCGGGAGGGCCGATGAGCAGTTCTTC. This translates into CSALTSGRADEQFF.

This chain uses TRBV11-1 with TRBJ2-3; 11 nucleotides match TRBD1. Germline V CDR1 and CDR2: SGHAT, FQDESV (reference sequence). The ends lost 5 bases at V and 4 bases at J; junction bases unmatched: 5. The CDR3 has 15 amino acids. This CDR3 is CASSGVGQGADTQYF. CDR3 in DNA: TGTGCCAGCAGCGGAGTGGGACAGGGGGCAGATACGCAGTATTTT. Looking up the rest from reference TRBV11-1 and TRBJ2-3 gives the full variable domain: EAEVAQSPRYKITEKSQAVAFWCDPISGHATLYWYRQILGQGPELLVQFQDESVVDDSQLPKDRFSAERLKGVDSTLKIQPAELGDSAMYLCASSGVGQGADTQYFGPGTRLTVL.

The V call is TRBV29-1, the J call TRBJ2-7; 11 nucleotides match TRBD2. J lost 6 bases, V lost 4 bases, and 8 bases had no gene match. CDR1 is SQVTM and CDR2 is ANQGSEA in the germline V gene. The CDR3 length is 14 residues. CDR3 sequence (DNA): TGCAGCGTTGTTACTAGCGGGAGCCCTAGCGAGCAGTACTTC. Translation gives CSVVTSGSPSEQYF.

This chain links TRBV2 with TRBJ1-6, with D uncertain. The CDR3 covers 15 residues. In germline, CDR1 is SNHLY, CDR2 FYNNEI. The V gene lost 4 bases and the J gene lost 8 bases, with 15 bases spanning the gap. The CDR3 DNA follows: TGTGCCAGCAGTGGCCCCACCGGGAGCGATTCACCCCTCCACTTT. This translates into CASSGPTGSDSPLHF.

This sequence joins TRBV28 and TRBJ2-5, with 7 bases aligning to TRBD2. Germline V gene data show CDR1 as MDHEN and CDR2 as SYDVKM. J lost 4 bases, V lost 8 bases, and 4 bases had no gene match. The CDR3 is 12 amino acids. The CDR3 bases are TGTGCCAGCGGGAGGGCCGGAGAGACCCAGTACTTC. Protein: CASGRAGETQYF. The whole variable domain, filled in from reference TRBV28 and TRBJ2-5, reads DVKVTQSSRYLVKRTGEKVFLECVQDMDHENMFWYRQDPGLGLRLIYFSYDVKMKEKGDIPEGYSVSREKKERFSLILESASTNQTSMYLCASGRAGETQYFGPGTRLLVL.

This clonotype was detected a few times. The CDR3: CASSLQTGPRETQYF. The CDR3 DNA sequence: TGCGCCAGCAGCTTGCAAACGGGGCCTCGGGAGACCCAGTACTTC. This chain links TRBV5-1 with TRBJ2-5; D may correspond to TRBD1 or TRBD2 (5 bases each). This CDR3 has 15 residues. Deletions cut 1 base from V and 5 bases from J, with 15 bases between. The germline V gene has CDR1 SGHRS and CDR2 YFSETQ.

This clonotype was seen at least ten times. V and J are TRBV9 and TRBJ2-3, with no clear D. With 3 bases removed from V and 4 bases from J, the gap between germline ends came to 21 bases. This CDR3 is built from 17 residues. Germline V gives CDR1 SGDLS, CDR2 YYNGEE. The DNA of the CDR3 is TGTGCCAGCAGCGCCGACCCGGACCCTCTTCTGGCAGATACGCAGTATTTT. Its protein is CASSADPDPLLADTQYF.

This clonotype turned up a few times. The V gene is TRBV18, the J gene TRBJ1-6, with a tentative D call TRBD1 (5 bases). This CDR3 is built from 14 residues. The ends were cut back, 3 bases at V and 7 bases at J, with 10 bases in the middle. Germline values: CDR1 KGHSH, CDR2 LQKENI. CDR3 sequence (DNA): TGTGCCAGCTCACCGGGGGTAGGCAATTCACCCCTCCACTTT. Translated, it gives CASSPGVGNSPLHF.

The CDR3 spells CSAARSGSLYEQYF. The CDR3 nucleotides read TGCAGTGCTGCCCGTAGCGGATCCCTCTACGAGCAGTACTTC. The chain recombines TRBV20-1 with TRBJ2-7; D is perhaps TRBD2 (6 bases). V was pared by 5 bases and J by 3 bases, with 17 bases between. Germline V gene sequence: CDR1 DFQATT, CDR2 SNEGSKA (reference sequence). CDR3 length equals 14 residues.

About this clonotype: Its ends do not fully match the called genes, so a read error is possible. V is TRBV10-2 and J is TRBJ1-1; D gene ambiguous. The V gene's germline CDR1 is WSHSY and CDR2 SAAADI. The CDR3 is 11 amino acids. CDR3 sequence reads: CASTKNTKAFF. CDR3 sequence (DNA): TGCGCCAGCACCAAGAACACTAAAGCTTTCTTT.

The chain is built from TRBV20-1 and TRBJ2-4, with 9 bases aligning to TRBD1. CDR3 length equals 15 residues. Germline V lookup: CDR1 DFQATT, CDR2 SNEGSKA (reference sequence). The V gene end was trimmed by 4 bases and the J gene end by 3 bases; junction bases not matched to a gene: 7. CDR3 loop: CSAIPGQGLKNIQYF. The DNA for the CDR3 is TGCAGTGCTATTCCGGGACAGGGACTCAAAAACATTCAGTACTTC.

This chain uses TRBV7-6 with TRBJ2-3, with TRBD2 as a possible D gene (6 bases). This CDR3 comprises 14 residues. Germline V gene lookup returns CDR1 SGHVS and CDR2 FNYEAQ. Trimming took off 8 bases at V and 2 bases at J, with 14 bases between the two ends. The CDR3 DNA reads as TGTGCCAGCTCGCAGGTAGCGGACACAGATACGCAGTATTTT. Translating gives CASSQVADTDTQYF.

This clonotype was observed a handful of times. V and J are TRBV7-2 and TRBJ2-2; 11 bases are a match to TRBD2. CDR1 is SGHTA and CDR2 is FQGNSA in the germline V gene. The V gene end was trimmed by 3 bases and the J gene end by 6 bases; junction bases not matched to a gene: 6. The CDR3 has 16 amino acids. The CDR3 sequence: CASSFLASGRSGELFF. The CDR3 coding sequence is TGTGCCAGCAGCTTCTTGGCTAGCGGGAGGTCCGGGGAGCTGTTTTTT.

There are a few counts of this clonotype. The CDR3 here is CATSGTDKNIQYF. CDR3 sequence (DNA): TGTGCCACCAGTGGGACAGACAAAAACATTCAGTACTTC. The chain uses TRBV24-1 and TRBJ2-4; D might be TRBD1 (6 bases). The CDR3 is made up of 13 amino acids. V dropped 5 bases and J dropped 3 bases, with 7 bases sitting between them. Germline values: CDR1 KGHDR, CDR2 SFDVKD.

This clonotype was found many times. Germline and junction disagree at one end, which may indicate a read error. This chain uses TRBV7-7 with TRBJ1-5; no clear D. This CDR3 is built from 14 residues. Germline V gives CDR1 SSHAT, CDR2 FNYEAQ (reference sequence). In DNA form, the CDR3 reads TGTGCTAGCAGCTTAGCCCCAGATAATCAGCCCCAGCATTTT. It codes for CASSLAPDNQPQHF.

This clonotype was found many times. The V gene is TRBV5-4, the J gene TRBJ2-7, with D perhaps TRBD2 (6 bases). In germline, CDR1 is SGHNT, CDR2 YYREEE (reference sequence). V was pared by 4 bases and J by 2 bases, with 13 bases between. The CDR3 extends over 14 amino acids. DNA for the CDR3: TGTGCCAGCAGCCCAGGACTACTCGCCTACGAGCAGTACTTC. It is translated as CASSPGLLAYEQYF.

The rearrangement uses TRBV5-4 and TRBJ1-4; 10 nucleotides agree with TRBD1. The J segment lost 8 bases and the V segment lost 4 bases, leaving 8 bases of the junction unmatched. Per germline, CDR1 SGHNT and CDR2 YYREEE (reference sequence). The CDR3 loop spans 15 amino acids. The CDR3 sequence: CASSRGDRGREKLFF. In nucleotides, the CDR3 is TGTGCCAGCAGCCGGGGGGACAGGGGAAGAGAAAAACTGTTTTTT. Full variable domain (rest looked up from reference TRBV5-4 and TRBJ1-4): ETGVTQSPTHLIKTRGQQVTLRCSSQSGHNTVSWYQQALGQGPQFIFQYYREEENGRGNFPPRFSGLQFPNYSSELNVNALELDDSALYLCASSRGDRGREKLFFGSGTQLSVL.

Ten or more counts support this clonotype. The chain carries TRBV7-8 and TRBJ1-1, with TRBD1 identical over 9 bases. Germline V gene lookup returns CDR1 SGHVS and CDR2 FQNEAQ. There are 12 residues in the CDR3. V shed 6 bases, J shed 7 bases, and the junction held 3 bases outside the gene matches. The CDR3 DNA reads as TGTGCCAGCAGACAGGGGGCATTTGAAGCTTTCTTT. Translated, it gives CASRQGAFEAFF.

This clonotype was counted many times. The rearrangement joins TRBV28 to TRBJ1-5; D ambiguous. V gave up 5 bases and J gave up 4 bases, with 9 bases separating them. The CDR3 runs 13 residues. CDR1 is MDHEN and CDR2 is SYDVKM in the germline V gene. The CDR3 region has the DNA TGTGCCAGCAGTCCAAGGAAGAATCAGCCCCAGCATTTT. This translates into CASSPRKNQPQHF.

This clonotype was counted many times. The V gene is TRBV5-1, the J gene TRBJ2-7, with a tentative D call TRBD1 (5 bases). Germline values: CDR1 SGHRS, CDR2 YFSETQ. CDR3 size: 12 residues. V lost 0 bases and J lost 5, with 6 bases in between. This chain's CDR3 is CASSLETDEQYF. CDR3 DNA: TGCGCCAGCAGCTTGGAGACAGACGAGCAGTACTTC.

The chain uses TRBV4-2 and TRBJ2-3, with TRBD2 matching over 8 bases. This CDR3 is 15 amino acids long. CDR1 is LGHNA, CDR2 YNFKEQ, per germline. V shed 1 base, J shed 0 bases, and the junction held 0 bases outside the gene matches. CDR3 nucleotides: TGTGCCAGCAGCCAAGGGACTAGCAGCACAGATACGCAGTATTTT. This gives the protein CASSQGTSSTDTQYF.